A selection of T cell receptor beta chains follows, all from one sample in a study of tumor-infiltrating lymphocytes in primary liver carcinoma. TCRdb itself ran the multiplex PCR reads through MiXCR, one entry per CDR3 protein. The table lists fewer than 250,000 distinct CDR3 sequences, roughly two thirds of them singletons. Sample: peripheral blood. These receptors were taken from a woman in her fifties or sixties with primary liver carcinoma and hepatitis B virus infection. The CDR3 runs from the conserved cysteine through the conserved F or W. D genes are given only for firm matches. Clone size is shown for a subset of rows, as once, few, many or a class of expanded clone.

CDR3nt: TGTGCCTGGAACCGGGGGCCACTTACGGGCTTC
CDR3aa: CAWNRGPLTGF
v_gene: TRBV30
j_gene: TRBJ2-5
abundance: NA
d_gene: NA

CDR3nt: TGTGCCACCAAGGTCGGCGGGAGTTCGGATACGCAGTATTTT
CDR3aa: CATKVGGSSDTQYF
v_gene: TRBV24-1
j_gene: TRBJ2-3
abundance: few
d_gene: TRBD2

CDR3nt: TGTGCCAGCAGTTATGTGAGCGGCAGGGGGAGAGCTTTCTTT
CDR3aa: CASSYVSGRGRAFF
v_gene: TRBV6-5
j_gene: TRBJ1-1
abundance: NA
d_gene: TRBD1

CDR3nt: TGTGCCAGCACCTCCGGGGTGGGAGCGGTCAAAGAGACCCAGTACTTC
CDR3aa: CASTSGVGAVKETQYF
v_gene: TRBV11-2
j_gene: TRBJ2-5
abundance: medium-sized
d_gene: NA

CDR3nt: TGTGCCAGCAGCTCCCGACTAGAGGTGGGCGAGCAGTACTTC
CDR3aa: CASSSRLEVGEQYF
v_gene: TRBV11-2
j_gene: TRBJ2-7
abundance: NA
d_gene: NA

CDR3nt: TGTGCCAACGACTCCCCCGGGACTAGCCTGGATGAGCAGTTCTTC
CDR3aa: CANDSPGTSLDEQFF
v_gene: TRBV11-2
j_gene: TRBJ2-1
abundance: NA
d_gene: TRBD2

CDR3nt: TGCAGCGCCGAGAGGTATGGGAGCGGAAACACCATATATTTT
CDR3aa: CSAERYGSGNTIYF
v_gene: TRBV29-1
j_gene: TRBJ1-3
abundance: many
d_gene: NA

CDR3nt: TGTGCCAGCAGCAGGACTAGCGGGGGCGATGAGCAGTTCTTC
CDR3aa: CASSRTSGGDEQFF
v_gene: TRBV11-3
j_gene: TRBJ2-1
abundance: NA
d_gene: TRBD2

CDR3nt: TGCGTCAGCATCGTCGATTCTGAAGCTTTCTTT
CDR3aa: CVSIVDSEAFF
v_gene: TRBV10-2
j_gene: TRBJ1-1
abundance: NA
d_gene: NA

CDR3nt: TGTGCCAGCAGCCCCCTCTTTGCTGAGAGCAATGAGCAGTTCTTC
CDR3aa: CASSPLFAESNEQFF
v_gene: TRBV11-3
j_gene: TRBJ2-1
abundance: few
d_gene: NA

CDR3nt: TGTGCCAGCAGCTTTGGAGCGGGAGTATCCTACAATGAGCAGTTCTTC
CDR3aa: CASSFGAGVSYNEQFF
v_gene: TRBV5-4
j_gene: TRBJ2-1
abundance: many
d_gene: TRBD2

CDR3nt: TGCGCCAGCAGCACACTAGTGGGAGTATCCGGGGAGCTGTTTTTT
CDR3aa: CASSTLVGVSGELFF
v_gene: TRBV12-3/TRBV12-4
j_gene: TRBJ2-2
abundance: NA
d_gene: NA

CDR3nt: TGTGCCAGCAGCTTAGGTCTGACAGGGAACAATGAAAAACTGTTTTTT
CDR3aa: CASSLGLTGNNEKLFF
v_gene: TRBV11-3
j_gene: TRBJ1-4
abundance: many
d_gene: TRBD1

CDR3nt: TGCGCCAGCAGCCAACCGACAGTAAGCTATGGCTACACCTTC
CDR3aa: CASSQPTVSYGYTF
v_gene: TRBV4-1
j_gene: TRBJ1-2
abundance: many
d_gene: NA

CDR3nt: TGTGCCAGCAGCTACCTTGACAGCGGGATCTACGAGCAGTACTTC
CDR3aa: CASSYLDSGIYEQYF
v_gene: TRBV11-2
j_gene: TRBJ2-7
abundance: once
d_gene: TRBD2

CDR3nt: TGTACCAGCAGCTTATCCCGGGAGAGGGGGCAGTTTTTT
CDR3aa: CTSSLSRERGQFF
v_gene: TRBV11-2
j_gene: TRBJ2-3
abundance: NA
d_gene: NA

CDR3nt: TGTGCCAGCAGCCCCGGGGCGGGACAAAGCATCTCTGGAAACACCATATATTTT
CDR3aa: CASSPGAGQSISGNTIYF
v_gene: TRBV11-2
j_gene: TRBJ1-3
abundance: many
d_gene: NA

CDR3nt: TGTGCCAGCAGGTTCCAGGGAGAAGAGACCCAGTACTTC
CDR3aa: CASRFQGEETQYF
v_gene: TRBV11-1
j_gene: TRBJ2-5
abundance: once
d_gene: NA

CDR3nt: TGTGCCAGCAGCTCGACAGGGGGCCCCTACAATGAGCGGTTCTTC
CDR3aa: CASSSTGGPYNERFF
v_gene: TRBV11-2
j_gene: TRBJ2-1
abundance: NA
d_gene: TRBD1

CDR3nt: TGTGCCAGCAGAAACGACCGGAACTCTGGAAACACCATATATTTT
CDR3aa: CASRNDRNSGNTIYF
v_gene: TRBV28
j_gene: TRBJ1-3
abundance: NA
d_gene: NA

CDR3nt: TGTGCCAGCAGCTTATATCCAGCGAGAGAGCCCTCCGAGCAATACTTC
CDR3aa: CASSLYPAREPSEQYF
v_gene: TRBV11-2
j_gene: TRBJ2-7
abundance: once
d_gene: NA

CDR3nt: TGTGCCAGCAGCTTGGTGTCGTCCCAAGAGACCCAGTACTTC
CDR3aa: CASSLVSSQETQYF
v_gene: TRBV5-6
j_gene: TRBJ2-5
abundance: few
d_gene: NA

CDR3nt: TGTGCCAGCAGTCGATCCTATGGCAATAAGCCCCAGCATTTT
CDR3aa: CASSRSYGNKPQHF
v_gene: TRBV6-2/TRBV6-3
j_gene: TRBJ1-5
abundance: NA
d_gene: NA

CDR3nt: TGTGCCAGCAGTGCGGTGGCGGAAGAGACCCAGTACTTC
CDR3aa: CASSAVAEETQYF
v_gene: TRBV6-1
j_gene: TRBJ2-5
abundance: NA
d_gene: NA

CDR3nt: TGTGCCAGCAGTTTATACGACAGGGATTCTGAAAAACTGTTTTTT
CDR3aa: CASSLYDRDSEKLFF
v_gene: TRBV12-3/TRBV12-4
j_gene: TRBJ1-4
abundance: few
d_gene: TRBD1

CDR3nt: TGCAGCGCTGGCCCGGGGGACGACAAGCAGTACTTC
CDR3aa: CSAGPGDDKQYF
v_gene: TRBV29-1
j_gene: TRBJ2-7
abundance: NA
d_gene: NA

CDR3nt: TGTGCCATCAGTGTAAGGGGACAGGGGGCTAACTATGGCTACACCTTC
CDR3aa: CAISVRGQGANYGYTF
v_gene: TRBV10-3
j_gene: TRBJ1-2
abundance: many
d_gene: TRBD1

CDR3nt: TGTGCCAGCAGCTTAGAACCGGCAGAGGGCTATGGCTACACCTTC
CDR3aa: CASSLEPAEGYGYTF
v_gene: TRBV11-2
j_gene: TRBJ1-2
abundance: NA
d_gene: NA

CDR3nt: TGTGCCAGCAGTTACTCGAGCGGGAAGGACACAGATACGCTGTATTTT
CDR3aa: CASSYSSGKDTDTLYF
v_gene: TRBV6-5
j_gene: TRBJ2-3
abundance: NA
d_gene: TRBD2

CDR3nt: TGCGCCAGCAGGCAAGATCCCGGGGTCCTAATCTACTTC
CDR3aa: CASRQDPGVLIYF
v_gene: TRBV4-1
j_gene: TRBJ2-7
abundance: NA
d_gene: NA

CDR3nt: TGTGCCAGCAGCCTCACTTGGTCAGGCACAGATACGCAGTATTTT
CDR3aa: CASSLTWSGTDTQYF
v_gene: TRBV11-2
j_gene: TRBJ2-3
abundance: NA
d_gene: NA

CDR3nt: TGTGCCAGCAGCTTAGTTCAGGGGGTTGCGAACACCGGGGAGCTGTTTTTT
CDR3aa: CASSLVQGVANTGELFF
v_gene: TRBV11-2
j_gene: TRBJ2-2
abundance: NA
d_gene: TRBD1

CDR3nt: TGCGCCAGCAGTGAGTTCCAACGGGGAGACGACGAGCAGTACTTC
CDR3aa: CASSEFQRGDDEQYF
v_gene: TRBV10-2
j_gene: TRBJ2-7
abundance: many
d_gene: NA

CDR3nt: TGTGCCAGCAGACGTCGACGAGACACTGAAGCTTTCTTT
CDR3aa: CASRRRRDTEAFF
v_gene: TRBV6-1
j_gene: TRBJ1-1
abundance: many
d_gene: NA

CDR3nt: TGCAGCGTTGTCTGGACTAGGGGGCCTGAGCAGTTCTTC
CDR3aa: CSVVWTRGPEQFF
v_gene: TRBV29-1
j_gene: TRBJ2-1
abundance: NA
d_gene: NA

CDR3nt: TGTGCCAGCAGTTTCGGCGGGCCCCAGCATTTT
CDR3aa: CASSFGGPQHF
v_gene: TRBV28
j_gene: TRBJ1-5
abundance: NA
d_gene: NA

CDR3nt: TGTGCCAGCAGCTTAGGAACTAGCGGGAGTCTGACAGATACGCAGTATTTT
CDR3aa: CASSLGTSGSLTDTQYF
v_gene: TRBV11-2
j_gene: TRBJ2-3
abundance: many
d_gene: TRBD2

CDR3nt: TGCAGCGTCGGGCCGAAAGAGACCCAGTACTTC
CDR3aa: CSVGPKETQYF
v_gene: TRBV29-1
j_gene: TRBJ2-5
abundance: many
d_gene: NA

CDR3nt: TGTGCCAGCAGGCAGAACTACGAGCAGTACTTC
CDR3aa: CASRQNYEQYF
v_gene: TRBV6-5
j_gene: TRBJ2-7
abundance: NA
d_gene: NA

CDR3nt: TGTGCCAGCAGTGATACGGAGCCCAGCTCCTACAGTGAGCAGTTCTTC
CDR3aa: CASSDTEPSSYSEQFF
v_gene: TRBV2
j_gene: TRBJ2-1
abundance: NA
d_gene: NA

CDR3nt: TGTGCTAGCAGCCCTCCAGGGAGGATAGTCAATGAGCAGTTCTTC
CDR3aa: CASSPPGRIVNEQFF
v_gene: TRBV11-2
j_gene: TRBJ2-1
abundance: NA
d_gene: NA

CDR3nt: TGTGCCAGCAGCCAAGATTTGGGTAGCGGGAGAACGCAGTACTTC
CDR3aa: CASSQDLGSGRTQYF
v_gene: TRBV4-2
j_gene: TRBJ2-4
abundance: many
d_gene: TRBD2

CDR3nt: TGTGCCAGCAGTTTTTTTACTGGGCGGTATATAGACGAGCAGTACTTC
CDR3aa: CASSFFTGRYIDEQYF
v_gene: TRBV28
j_gene: TRBJ2-7
abundance: NA
d_gene: NA

CDR3nt: TGTTCCAGCAGCTTACCGCTCTTCAGCGGGAGTACGAATGGGCAGTTCTTC
CDR3aa: CSSSLPLFSGSTNGQFF
v_gene: TRBV11-1
j_gene: TRBJ2-1
abundance: once
d_gene: TRBD2

CDR3nt: TGTGCCAGCAGTCCCAACCGTAGCTATGGAAACACCATATATTTT
CDR3aa: CASSPNRSYGNTIYF
v_gene: TRBV6-6
j_gene: TRBJ1-3
abundance: NA
d_gene: NA

CDR3nt: TGTGCCAGCAGCTGGGACAGCAACCATCCCCAGCATTTT
CDR3aa: CASSWDSNHPQHF
v_gene: TRBV11-2
j_gene: TRBJ1-5
abundance: NA
d_gene: TRBD1

CDR3nt: TGTGCCGGTAGCTTAGGTTGGGGCAATCAGCCCCAGCATTTT
CDR3aa: CAGSLGWGNQPQHF
v_gene: TRBV7-8
j_gene: TRBJ1-5
abundance: NA
d_gene: NA

CDR3nt: TGTGCCAGCAGCTTATGGGGCCGGGGGGAGCAGTACTTC
CDR3aa: CASSLWGRGEQYF
v_gene: TRBV7-2
j_gene: TRBJ2-7
abundance: NA
d_gene: NA

CDR3nt: TGTGTCAGCAGCCCTCTGGAGGGGTTGGACAAAGACATTCAGTACTTC
CDR3aa: CVSSPLEGLDKDIQYF
v_gene: TRBV11-1
j_gene: TRBJ2-4
abundance: NA
d_gene: NA

CDR3nt: TGTGCCAGCAGCTACGAACAGCCGTACAATGAGCAGTTCTTC
CDR3aa: CASSYEQPYNEQFF
v_gene: TRBV7-9
j_gene: TRBJ2-1
abundance: NA
d_gene: NA

CDR3nt: TGTACCAGCGCCCCCCACTCAGGCGGGAGGGCCAATGAGCAGTTCTTC
CDR3aa: CTSAPHSGGRANEQFF
v_gene: TRBV6-5
j_gene: TRBJ2-1
abundance: once
d_gene: TRBD2

CDR3nt: TGTGCCAGTAGTATCGGGGACGGCTACGAGCAGTACTTC
CDR3aa: CASSIGDGYEQYF
v_gene: TRBV19
j_gene: TRBJ2-7
abundance: few
d_gene: NA

CDR3nt: TGTGCCAGCAGCTTAGGTACAGGGACGAACGAGCAGTACTTC
CDR3aa: CASSLGTGTNEQYF
v_gene: TRBV11-2
j_gene: TRBJ2-7
abundance: many
d_gene: NA

CDR3nt: TGTGCCAGCAGTGACAGGGTTAGAGTAGACGGGGAGCTGTTTTTT
CDR3aa: CASSDRVRVDGELFF
v_gene: TRBV6-1
j_gene: TRBJ2-2
abundance: NA
d_gene: NA

CDR3nt: TGTGCCAACATCTCGACTAGCGGGGCCTACAATGACCAGTTCTTC
CDR3aa: CANISTSGAYNDQFF
v_gene: TRBV11-1
j_gene: TRBJ2-1
abundance: NA
d_gene: TRBD2

CDR3nt: TGTGCCAGCAGCTTGAGGGGGGCTGCCTACGAGCAGTACTTC
CDR3aa: CASSLRGAAYEQYF
v_gene: TRBV11-1
j_gene: TRBJ2-7
abundance: medium-sized
d_gene: NA

CDR3nt: TGTGCCAGCAGCAACCGGGACAGGGACAATCAGCCCCAGCATTTT
CDR3aa: CASSNRDRDNQPQHF
v_gene: TRBV7-8
j_gene: TRBJ1-5
abundance: NA
d_gene: TRBD1